The 16 T cell receptor beta chains below come from one sample, sequenced in a study of PD-L1 blockade in urothelial cancer. TCRdb's copy holds only in-frame clones and misses some; the assay was immunoSEQ multiplex PCR. The profile shows around 110,000 clones, roughly 90% of them singletons. Time point meaning: peripheral blood 6 weeks after treatment start. The input for sequencing was PBMCs, taken around atezolizumab (anti-PD-L1) treatment. Receptors were obtained from a man in his sixties with urothelial cancer.

V usage is TRBV5-4 and J usage is TRBJ2-1; 11 positions match TRBD2. The CDR3 consists of 17 residues. CDR1 is SGHNT, CDR2 YYREEE, per germline (reference sequence). The ends lost 6 bases at V and 4 bases at J; junction bases unmatched: 12. Written as DNA, the CDR3 is TGTGCCAGCACTTCTGGGGGAACTAGCGGGGGTTACAATGAGCAGTTCTTC. Encoded protein: CASTSGGTSGGYNEQFF.

The rearrangement uses TRBV11-2 and TRBJ1-3; D is undetermined. Germline V gene data show CDR1 as SGHAT and CDR2 as FQNNGV. The V end was cut by 4 bases, the J end by 0 bases, with 10 bases between. The CDR3 length is 15 residues. CDR3 residues: CASSSSIYSGNTIYF. The CDR3 DNA is TGTGCCAGCAGCTCCAGTATTTACTCTGGAAACACCATATATTTT. Variable domain in full (rest from reference TRBV11-2 and TRBJ1-3): EAGVAQSPRYKIIEKRQSVAFWCNPISGHATLYWYQQILGQGPKLLIQFQNNGVVDDSQLPKDRFSAERLKGVDSTLKIQPAKLEDSAVYLCASSSSIYSGNTIYFGEGSWLTVV.

The genes are TRBV9 and TRBJ2-1; TRBD2 matches at 7 bases. Germline V CDR1 and CDR2: SGDLS, YYNGEE. J gave up 3 bases and V 3 bases, and 3 bases lay outside the gene matches. This CDR3 is built from 14 residues. DNA for the CDR3: TGTGCCAGCAGCGCCATAGCGGGCTACAATGAGCAGTTCTTC. This codes for CASSAIAGYNEQFF.

V is TRBV5-6 and J is TRBJ1-4, with TRBD1 identical over 11 bases. Germline CDR1 reads SGHDT; CDR2 reads YYEEEE. The CDR3 has 16 residues. The V and J ends lost 3 bases and 7 bases, in that order; junction bases with no gene match: 8. In DNA, the CDR3 is TGTGCCAGCAGCTCAACACCGGGACAGGGGGGTGAAAAACTGTTTTTT. This translates into CASSSTPGQGGEKLFF.

V and J are TRBV27 and TRBJ2-7; 10 nucleotides line up with TRBD1. The CDR3 has 15 amino acids. With V trimmed by 6 bases and J by 5 bases, 10 bases remained unmatched. In germline, CDR1 is MNHEY, CDR2 SMNVEV (reference sequence). The CDR3 here is CASRTGGLTGDEQYF. Written as DNA, the CDR3 is TGTGCCAGCAGGACAGGGGGCCTTACTGGTGACGAGCAGTACTTC.

This chain connects TRBV28 to TRBJ2-7, with a weak D call TRBD2 (5 bases). Germline V CDR1 and CDR2: MDHEN, SYDVKM. V was trimmed by 1 base and J by 4 bases, leaving 11 bases between them. The CDR3 sequence is 14 residues long. CDR3 amino acids: CASSLLGVRYEQYF. DNA for the CDR3: TGTGCCAGCAGTTTATTGGGAGTAAGGTACGAGCAGTACTTC. Combining the CDR3 with reference TRBV28 and TRBJ2-7 gives the whole variable domain DVKVTQSSRYLVKRTGEKVFLECVQDMDHENMFWYRQDPGLGLRLIYFSYDVKMKEKGDIPEGYSVSREKKERFSLILESASTNQTSMYLCASSLLGVRYEQYFGPGTRLTVT.

This clone was picked up one time. This rearrangement joins TRBV4-3 to TRBJ1-5; D may be TRBD1 (5 bases). Germline lookup yields CDR1 LGHNA and CDR2 YSLEER. CDR3 length equals 15 residues. The V end lost 0 bases, the J end lost 4 bases, and 10 bases lay between the germline ends. For the CDR3, the DNA is TGCGCCAGCAGCCAAGATCTCCAGGGAAATCAGCCCCAGCATTTT. Protein product: CASSQDLQGNQPQHF.

The chain is built from TRBV7-2 and TRBJ2-1, with 8 positions matching TRBD1. The ends lost 0 bases at V and 8 bases at J; junction bases unmatched: 6. The CDR3 consists of 15 residues. Germline V lookup: CDR1 SGHTA, CDR2 FQGNSA. CDR3 residues: CASSLAGQGLHEQFF. The CDR3 region has the DNA TGTGCCAGCAGCTTAGCCGGACAGGGTCTCCATGAGCAGTTCTTC.

The V and J genes are TRBV18 and TRBJ2-1; 7 nucleotides agree with TRBD1. Germline CDR1 reads KGHSH; CDR2 reads LQKENI. The CDR3 runs 15 residues. V gave up 1 base and J gave up 8 bases; unmatched junction bases: 8. The DNA of the CDR3 is TGTGCCAGCTCACCACGCCAACAGACAGGGTATGAGCAGTTCTTC. It yields the protein CASSPRQQTGYEQFF.

This sequence joins TRBV19 and TRBJ2-1, with 7 bases fitting TRBD2. This CDR3 has 14 amino acids. After removal of 3 bases from V and 1 base from J, the junction contained 0 bases not matched to a gene. Germline CDR1 LNHDA, CDR2 SQIVND (reference sequence). The CDR3 DNA follows: TGTGCCAGTAGTATGCGGGGGTCCTACAATGAGCAGTTCTTC. Protein: CASSMRGSYNEQFF. The variable domain in full, with the rest retrieved from reference TRBV19 and TRBJ2-1, is DGGITQSPKYLFRKEGQNVTLSCEQNLNHDAMYWYRQDPGQGLRLIYYSQIVNDFQKGDIAEGYSVSREKKESFPLTVTSAQKNPTAFYLCASSMRGSYNEQFFGPGTRLTVL.

The count of this clone is one. This sequence joins TRBV15 and TRBJ2-2; the D is unclear. Deletions cut 0 bases from V and 7 bases from J, with 6 bases between. Germline assignment: CDR1 LNHNV and CDR2 YYDKDF (reference sequence). The CDR3 consists of 13 residues. CDR3 nucleotide sequence: TGTGCCACCAGCAGAGATTCTATCGGGGAGCTGTTTTTT. Translating gives CATSRDSIGELFF. The full variable domain, completed using reference TRBV15 and TRBJ2-2, is DAMVIQNPRYQVTQFGKPVTLSCSQTLNHNVMYWYQQKSSQAPKLLFHYYDKDFNNEADTPDNFQSRRPNTSFCFLDIRSPGLGDTAMYLCATSRDSIGELFFGEGSRLTVL.

The chain joins TRBV29-1 to TRBJ2-3; D not certain. CDR1 is SQVTM, CDR2 ANQGSEA, per germline. This CDR3 contains 11 residues. Trimming pared 7 bases from V and 4 bases from J, leaving 9 bases between. This CDR3 is CSGDNADTQYF. The CDR3 DNA is TGCAGCGGAGACAACGCAGATACGCAGTATTTT.

This sequence joins TRBV18 and TRBJ2-7, with 10 positions matching TRBD2. V lost 4 bases to trimming and J lost 2 bases; unmatched junction nucleotides: 5. There are 15 residues in the CDR3. Germline V lookup: CDR1 KGHSH, CDR2 LQKENI. The CDR3 loop is CASSRGLADTYEQYF. In DNA, the CDR3 is TGTGCCAGCTCACGCGGACTAGCGGATACCTACGAGCAGTACTTC.

The rearrangement joins TRBV28 to TRBJ2-5; the match to TRBD2 covers 7 bases. The CDR3 totals 13 residues. Germline loops: CDR1 MDHEN, CDR2 SYDVKM. V lost 2 bases to trimming and J lost 3 bases; unmatched junction nucleotides: 0. CDR3 in DNA: TGTGCCAGCAGTTTAGGGGGGGAAGAGACCCAGTACTTC. Translated, it gives CASSLGGEETQYF.

The chain uses TRBV6-5 and TRBJ2-5; D gene unclear. Germline values: CDR1 MNHEY, CDR2 SVGAGI. The CDR3 is 13 amino acids. V was shortened by 8 bases and J by 2 bases, with 12 bases between the two germline ends. The CDR3 loop is CASSPRRQETQYF. The CDR3 DNA follows: TGTGCCAGCTCCCCCCGGCGGCAAGAGACCCAGTACTTC.

The chain carries TRBV7-9 and TRBJ1-6, with 10 bases aligning to TRBD1. J was trimmed by 7 bases and V by 5 bases; bases with no gene match: 8. Per the germline V gene, CDR1 is SEHNR and CDR2 is FQNEAQ (reference sequence). The CDR3 runs to 16 residues. CDR3 bases: TGTGCCAGCAGCAACCCGAGACAGGGGGCGAATTCACCCCTCCACTTT. Translated: CASSNPRQGANSPLHF. The complete variable domain, with remaining parts taken from reference TRBV7-9 and TRBJ1-6, reads DTGVSQNPRHKITKRGQNVTFRCDPISEHNRLYWYRQTLGQGPEFLTYFQNEAQLEKSRLLSDRFSAERPKGSFSTLEIQRTEQGDSAMYLCASSNPRQGANSPLHFGNGTRLTVT.